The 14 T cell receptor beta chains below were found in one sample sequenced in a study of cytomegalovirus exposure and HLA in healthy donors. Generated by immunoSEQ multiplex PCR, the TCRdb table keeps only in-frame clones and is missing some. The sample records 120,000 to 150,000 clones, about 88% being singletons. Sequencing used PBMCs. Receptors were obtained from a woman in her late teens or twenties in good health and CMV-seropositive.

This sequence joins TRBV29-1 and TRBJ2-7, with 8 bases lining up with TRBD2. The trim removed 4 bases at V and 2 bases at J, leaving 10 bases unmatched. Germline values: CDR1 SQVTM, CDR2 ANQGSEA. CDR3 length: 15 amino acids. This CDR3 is CSVAPKTSATYEQYF. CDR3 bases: TGCAGCGTTGCCCCAAAGACTAGCGCAACCTACGAGCAGTACTTC.

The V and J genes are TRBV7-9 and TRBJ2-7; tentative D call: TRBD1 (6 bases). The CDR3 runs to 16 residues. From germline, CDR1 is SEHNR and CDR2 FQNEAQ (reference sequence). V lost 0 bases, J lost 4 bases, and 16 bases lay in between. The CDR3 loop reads CASSLARKAGEYEQYF. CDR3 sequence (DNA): TGTGCCAGCAGCTTAGCCAGGAAGGCAGGGGAATACGAGCAGTACTTC.

CDR3 in amino acids: CASSFRGRGTYEQYF. DNA of the CDR3: TGTGCCAGCAGTTTCCGCGGGAGGGGGACCTACGAGCAGTACTTC. The chain links TRBV6-5 to TRBJ2-7, with 9 bases identical to TRBD2. V shed 4 bases and J 2 bases; nucleotides not matched to a gene: 6. The germline CDR1 and CDR2 sequences are MNHEY and SVGAGI. This CDR3 is built from 15 residues.

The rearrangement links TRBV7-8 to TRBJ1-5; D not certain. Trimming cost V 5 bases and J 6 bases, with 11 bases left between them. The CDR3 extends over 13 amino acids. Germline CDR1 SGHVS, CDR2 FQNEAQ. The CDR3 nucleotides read TGTGCCAGCAGCAGCGAGGAGGTTCAGCCCCAGCATTTT. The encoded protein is CASSSEEVQPQHF. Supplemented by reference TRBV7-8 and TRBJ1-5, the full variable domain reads GAGVSQSPRYKVAKRGQDVALRCDPISGHVSLFWYQQALGQGPEFLTYFQNEAQLDKSGLPSDRFFAERPEGSVSTLKIQRTQQEDSAVYLCASSSEEVQPQHFGDGTRLSIL.

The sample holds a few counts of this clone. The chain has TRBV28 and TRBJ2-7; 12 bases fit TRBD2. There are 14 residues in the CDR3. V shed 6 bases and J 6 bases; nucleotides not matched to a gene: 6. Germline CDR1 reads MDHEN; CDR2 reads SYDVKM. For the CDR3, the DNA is TGTGCCAGCAGGGTGTCGGGACTAGCGGGCGAGCAGTACTTC. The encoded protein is CASRVSGLAGEQYF. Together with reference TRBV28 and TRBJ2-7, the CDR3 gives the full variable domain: DVKVTQSSRYLVKRTGEKVFLECVQDMDHENMFWYRQDPGLGLRLIYFSYDVKMKEKGDIPEGYSVSREKKERFSLILESASTNQTSMYLCASRVSGLAGEQYFGPGTRLTVT.

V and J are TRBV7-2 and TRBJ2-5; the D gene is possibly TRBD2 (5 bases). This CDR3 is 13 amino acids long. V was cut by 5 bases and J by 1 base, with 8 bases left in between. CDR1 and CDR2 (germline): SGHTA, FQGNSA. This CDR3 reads CASSPGSQETQYF. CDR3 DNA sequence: TGTGCCAGCAGCCCGGGGAGCCAAGAGACCCAGTACTTC.

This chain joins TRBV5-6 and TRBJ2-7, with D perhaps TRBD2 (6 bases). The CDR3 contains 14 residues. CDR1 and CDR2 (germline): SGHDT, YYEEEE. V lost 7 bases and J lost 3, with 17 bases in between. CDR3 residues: CASGAGTPFYEQYF. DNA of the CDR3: TGTGCCAGCGGAGCCGGGACTCCATTCTACGAGCAGTACTTC.

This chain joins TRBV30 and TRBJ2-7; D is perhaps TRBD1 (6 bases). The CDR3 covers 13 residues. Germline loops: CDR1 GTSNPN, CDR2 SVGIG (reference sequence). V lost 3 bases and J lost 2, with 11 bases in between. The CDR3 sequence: CAWRGAPPYEQYF. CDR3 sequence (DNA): TGTGCCTGGAGGGGGGCCCCTCCCTACGAGCAGTACTTC.

In DNA, the CDR3 is TGTGCCAGAAGCCGGACTAGCGGGAACTCCTACGAGCAGTACTTC. Translation gives CARSRTSGNSYEQYF. The chain is built from TRBV5-3 and TRBJ2-7; TRBD2 agrees at 12 bases. TRBV5-3 is an open reading frame whose function is uncertain. With 4 bases clipped from V and 0 bases from J, the junction kept 2 bases outside the gene matches. This CDR3 spans 15 amino acids.

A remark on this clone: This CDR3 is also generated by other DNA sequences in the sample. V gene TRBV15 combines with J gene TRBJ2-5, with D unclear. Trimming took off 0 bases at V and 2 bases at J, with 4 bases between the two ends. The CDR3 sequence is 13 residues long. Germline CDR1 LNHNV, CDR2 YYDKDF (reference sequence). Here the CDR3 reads CATSRDYQETQYF. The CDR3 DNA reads TGTGCCACCAGCAGAGACTATCAAGAGACCCAGTACTTC. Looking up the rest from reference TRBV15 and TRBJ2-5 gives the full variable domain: DAMVIQNPRYQVTQFGKPVTLSCSQTLNHNVMYWYQQKSSQAPKLLFHYYDKDFNNEADTPDNFQSRRPNTSFCFLDIRSPGLGDTAMYLCATSRDYQETQYFGPGTRLLVL.

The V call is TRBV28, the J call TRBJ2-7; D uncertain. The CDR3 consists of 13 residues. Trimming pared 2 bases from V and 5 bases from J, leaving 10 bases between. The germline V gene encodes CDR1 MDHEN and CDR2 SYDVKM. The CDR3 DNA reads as TGTGCCAGCAGTTTACCGATGAGAAACGAGCAGTACTTC. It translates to CASSLPMRNEQYF.

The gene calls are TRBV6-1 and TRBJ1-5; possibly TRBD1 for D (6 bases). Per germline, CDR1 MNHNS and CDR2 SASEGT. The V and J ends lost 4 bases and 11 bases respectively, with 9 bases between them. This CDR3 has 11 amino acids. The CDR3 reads CASSGGRAQHF. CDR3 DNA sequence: TGTGCCAGCAGTGGGGGGCGGGCCCAGCATTTT.

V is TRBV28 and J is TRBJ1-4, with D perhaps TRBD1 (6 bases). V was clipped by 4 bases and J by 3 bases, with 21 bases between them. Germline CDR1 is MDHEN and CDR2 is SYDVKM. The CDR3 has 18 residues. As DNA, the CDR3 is TGTGCCAGCAGTTCACCAGGGGAATCCCTCAGGGCTAATGAAAAACTGTTTTTT. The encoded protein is CASSSPGESLRANEKLFF.

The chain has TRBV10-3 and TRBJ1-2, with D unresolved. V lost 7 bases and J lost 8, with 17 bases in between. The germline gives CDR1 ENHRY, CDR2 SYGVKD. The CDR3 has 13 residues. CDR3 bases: TGTGCCATCAACGTGTGGGGAGATGAAGGCTACACCTTC. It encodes CAINVWGDEGYTF.